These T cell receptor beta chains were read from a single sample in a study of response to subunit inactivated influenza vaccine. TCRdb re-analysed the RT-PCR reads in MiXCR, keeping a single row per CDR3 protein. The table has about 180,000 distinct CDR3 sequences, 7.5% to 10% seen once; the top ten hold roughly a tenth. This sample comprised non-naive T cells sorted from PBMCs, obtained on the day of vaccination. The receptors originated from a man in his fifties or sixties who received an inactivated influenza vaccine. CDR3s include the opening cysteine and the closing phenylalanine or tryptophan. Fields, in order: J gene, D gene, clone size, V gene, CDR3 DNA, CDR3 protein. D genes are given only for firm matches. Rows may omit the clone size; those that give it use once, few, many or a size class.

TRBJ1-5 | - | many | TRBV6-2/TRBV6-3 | TGTGCCAGCAGAATCTCGGGAGGGCGCAATCAGCCCCAGCATTTT | CASRISGGRNQPQHF
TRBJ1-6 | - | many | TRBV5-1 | TGCGCCAGCAGCTTGAGTCTGGGGGCAGGTAATTCACCCCTCCACTTT | CASSLSLGAGNSPLHF
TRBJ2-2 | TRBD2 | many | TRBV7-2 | TGTGCCAGCAGCTTTGGACTAGCGGCTTACACCGGGGAGCTGTTTTTT | CASSFGLAAYTGELFF
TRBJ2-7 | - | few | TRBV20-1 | TGCAGTGCTAGCGGGAGTCTGTACGAGCAGTACTTC | CSASGSLYEQYF
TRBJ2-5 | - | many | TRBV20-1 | TGCAGTGCTGGACCCAACCAAGAGACCCAGTACTTC | CSAGPNQETQYF
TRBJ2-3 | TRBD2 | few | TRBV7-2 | TGTGCCAGCAGCTTAGGGGCTAGCGGGATACTAAATACGCAGTATTTT | CASSLGASGILNTQYF
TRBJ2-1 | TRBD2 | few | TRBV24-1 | TGTGCCACCAGTGAGGTGACTAGCGGTGCCAATGAGCAGTTCTTC | CATSEVTSGANEQFF
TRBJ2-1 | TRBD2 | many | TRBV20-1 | TGCAGTGCCGGACTAGCGGGAGGGGATGAGCAGTTCTTC | CSAGLAGGDEQFF
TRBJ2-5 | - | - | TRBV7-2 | TGTGCCAGCAGCTTAGTTTGGCAGGGCGTGACCCAGTACTTC | CASSLVWQGVTQYF
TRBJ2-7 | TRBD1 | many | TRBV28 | TGTGCCAGCAGTTTAGGCACAGGGGCATTCGGCTCCTACGAGCAGTACTTC | CASSLGTGAFGSYEQYF
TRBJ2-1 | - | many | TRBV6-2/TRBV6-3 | TGTGCCAGCAGCCAAGGCAAGCAGTTCTTC | CASSQGKQFF
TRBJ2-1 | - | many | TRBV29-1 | TGCAGCGTCTCCGGACAGAGCTACAATGAGCAGTTCTTC | CSVSGQSYNEQFF
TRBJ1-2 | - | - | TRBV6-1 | TGTGCCAGCAGCCGGGGCAGGAGTAACTATGGCTACACCTTC | CASSRGRSNYGYTF
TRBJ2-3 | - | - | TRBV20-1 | TGCAGTGCTAGAGTGGTGGGGACAGATACGCAGTATTTT | CSARVVGTDTQYF
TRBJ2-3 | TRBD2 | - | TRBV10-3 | TGTGCCATCAGTATAGCGGGGGGGGACACAGATACGCAGTATTTT | CAISIAGGDTDTQYF
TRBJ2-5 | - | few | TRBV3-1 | TGTGCCAGCAGCCGCTGGGGTAGCTACCAAGAGACCCAGTACTTC | CASSRWGSYQETQYF
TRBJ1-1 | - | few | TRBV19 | TGTGCCAGTAGTATAGCCGAGAGCACTGAAGCTTTCTTT | CASSIAESTEAFF
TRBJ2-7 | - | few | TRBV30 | TGTGCCTGGAGTGTAAGCCGCATCTACGAGCAGTACTTC | CAWSVSRIYEQYF
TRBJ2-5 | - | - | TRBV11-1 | TGTGCCAGCAGCTTAGTCCCCGGGGGAGGTCACCCCGGGGAGACCCAGTACTTC | CASSLVPGGGHPGETQYF
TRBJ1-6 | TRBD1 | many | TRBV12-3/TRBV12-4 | TGTGCCAGCAGTCCACAGGGACAGCGATCACCCCTCCACTTT | CASSPQGQRSPLHF
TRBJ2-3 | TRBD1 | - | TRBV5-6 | TGTGCCAGCAGCAAAGGACAGGGGCCCCTTAGCACAGATACGCAGTATTTT | CASSKGQGPLSTDTQYF
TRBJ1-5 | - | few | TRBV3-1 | TGTGCCAGCGCTATCTCATTGGATCAGCCCCAGCATTTT | CASAISLDQPQHF
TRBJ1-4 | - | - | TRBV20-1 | TGCAGTGCCTTCGAGGGCAGGGTCGAAAAACTGTTTTTT | CSAFEGRVEKLFF
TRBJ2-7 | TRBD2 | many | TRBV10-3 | TGTGCCATCAGTGATCCGGGACTACCGCAGTACTTC | CAISDPGLPQYF
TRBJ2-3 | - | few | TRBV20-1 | TGCAGTGCTATTACGGGGCTAGAAATCGCAGATACGCAGTATTTT | CSAITGLEIADTQYF
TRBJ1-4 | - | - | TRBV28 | TGTGCCAGCAGTTTTCAGTACAACCTTAATGAAAAACTGTTTTTT | CASSFQYNLNEKLFF
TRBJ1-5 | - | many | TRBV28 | TGTGCCAGCAGTTTGTTCGGGAATAGCAATCAGCCCCAGCATTTT | CASSLFGNSNQPQHF
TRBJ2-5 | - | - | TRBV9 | TGTGCCAGCAGCGTAGAGCTTGCCGCGGAGACCCAGTACTTC | CASSVELAAETQYF
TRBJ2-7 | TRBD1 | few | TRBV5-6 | TGTGCCAGCAGCGGGACAGGACTCTACGAGCAGTACTTC | CASSGTGLYEQYF
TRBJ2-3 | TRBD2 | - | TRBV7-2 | TGTGCCAGCAGCTCCTTTAGCGGGGGGGACACAGGTACGCAGTATTTT | CASSSFSGGDTGTQYF
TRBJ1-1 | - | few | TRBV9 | TGTGCCAGCAGCGTAGGGGGGGGAAGGACTGAAGCTTTCTTT | CASSVGGGRTEAFF
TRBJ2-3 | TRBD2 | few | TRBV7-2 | TGTGCCAGCAGCCGCGGGACTAGCGGGGTTAGCACAGATACGCAGTATTTT | CASSRGTSGVSTDTQYF
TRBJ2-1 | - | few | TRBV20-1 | TGCAGTGCTAGAGAACCGACTAGCTCCTACAATGAGCAGTTCTTC | CSAREPTSSYNEQFF
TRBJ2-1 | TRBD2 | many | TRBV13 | TGTGCCAGCAGCCCCACTAGCGGGGGGTACAATGAGCAGTTCTTC | CASSPTSGGYNEQFF
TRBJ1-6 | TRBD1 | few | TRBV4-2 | TGTGCCAGCAGCCAGGACGGACAGGGGGTATATTCACCCCTCCACTTT | CASSQDGQGVYSPLHF
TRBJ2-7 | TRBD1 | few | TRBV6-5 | TGTGCCAGCAGTTATGAGCAGGGGGCATTCGAGCAGTACTTC | CASSYEQGAFEQYF
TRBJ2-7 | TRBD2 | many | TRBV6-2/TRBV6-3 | TGTGCCAGCAGGAAGGAAGCGGGAGAGTTTTCCTACGAGCAGTACTTC | CASRKEAGEFSYEQYF
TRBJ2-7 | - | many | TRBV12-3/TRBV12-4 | TGTGCCAGCAGTTTAGGTCCTAGCAGCCAGCAGTACTTC | CASSLGPSSQQYF
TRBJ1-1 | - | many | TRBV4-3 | TGCGCCAGCAGCCAAGATTACGGGGGCACTGAAGCTTTCTTT | CASSQDYGGTEAFF
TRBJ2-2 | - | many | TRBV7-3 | TGTGCCAGCAGCCTTACAAAAGACACCGGGGAGCTGTTTTTT | CASSLTKDTGELFF
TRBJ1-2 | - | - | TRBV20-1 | TGCAGTGCTAGTCGGAGGGAGGTTTTTTTTGGCTACACCTTC | CSASRREVFFGYTF
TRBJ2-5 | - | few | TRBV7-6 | TGTGCCAGCAGCCCCCAGGAAGGGGGGAAGACCCAGTACTTC | CASSPQEGGKTQYF
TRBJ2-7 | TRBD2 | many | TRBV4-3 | TGCGCCAGCAGCCAAGAACTAGCGGCTGAGCAGTACTTC | CASSQELAAEQYF
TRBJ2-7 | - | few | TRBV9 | TGTGCCAGCAGCGTTCAGGGATCCAACGAGCAGTACTTC | CASSVQGSNEQYF
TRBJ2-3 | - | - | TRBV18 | TGTGCCAGCTCACCCCCCTCTGGCAGGAAGGCAAATACGCAGTATTTT | CASSPPSGRKANTQYF
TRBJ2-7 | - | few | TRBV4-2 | TGTGCCAGCAGCCAAGAAGCAGACTACGAGCAGTACTTC | CASSQEADYEQYF
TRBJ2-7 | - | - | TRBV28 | TGTGCCAGCACCCAAGGGGGGGAATTGAAGAAGCAGTACTTC | CASTQGGELKKQYF
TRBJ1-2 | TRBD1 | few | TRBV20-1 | TGCAGTGCAACTAACAGGGGGGCACGGGGCTACACCTTC | CSATNRGARGYTF
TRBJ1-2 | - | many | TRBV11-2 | TGTGCCAGCAGCTTAGATCTCCGCCTTTATGGCTACACCTTC | CASSLDLRLYGYTF
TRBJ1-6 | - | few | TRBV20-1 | TGCAGTGCTAGTCCAACGGCGAATTCACCCCTCCACTTT | CSASPTANSPLHF
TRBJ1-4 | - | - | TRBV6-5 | TGTGCCAGCAGTTTCACGGGGGGGTTAGAAAAACTGTTTTTT | CASSFTGGLEKLFF
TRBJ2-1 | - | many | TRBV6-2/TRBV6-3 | TGTGCCAGTTCCGGGACCTACAATGAGCAGTTCTTC | CASSGTYNEQFF
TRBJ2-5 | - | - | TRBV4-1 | TGCGCCAGCAGCCGGGGACGGCTTCAAGAGACCCAGTACTTC | CASSRGRLQETQYF
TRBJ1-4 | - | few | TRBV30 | TGTGCCTGGAGTCCTTGGAACAGGCGGAACGAAAATGAAAAACTGTTTTTT | CAWSPWNRRNENEKLFF
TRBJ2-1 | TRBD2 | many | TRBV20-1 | TGCAGTGCTAGGAGCGGGACCCTCTACAATGAGCAGTTCTTC | CSARSGTLYNEQFF
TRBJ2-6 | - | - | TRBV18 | TGTGCCAGCTCACCTACAAGGTTCTCTGGGGCCAACGTCCTGACTTTC | CASSPTRFSGANVLTF
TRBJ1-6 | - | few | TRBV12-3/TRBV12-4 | TGTGCCAGCAGTTTTGGGGTAGACTTTTCTAATAATTCACCCCTCCACTTT | CASSFGVDFSNNSPLHF